This TCR beta chain was sequenced in a study of regulatory T cells in long-lasting Graves disease. Documented time point: newly diagnosed GD, antithyroid drugs for less than 3 months. From PBMCs, RNA was extracted and then used to make the TCR library. V dropped 6 bases and J dropped 0 bases, with 18 bases sitting between them. CDR1 is KGHSH and CDR2 is LQKENI in the germline V gene. This CDR3 is built from 17 residues. In building TCR beta libraries, iRepertoire HTBI primers were used together with Arm-PCR of CDR3 regions. TCRdb reprocessed the multiplex PCR reads with MiXCR, giving one entry per CDR3 protein. The table includes about 540,000 distinct CDR3 sequences, about 13% detected once. This clonotype was seen a few times. The same specimen was also included in a second study, on T cells in Graves' hyperthyroidism and ophthalmopathy.

The input for sequencing was peripheral blood mononuclear cells (PBMCs), taken at new diagnosis, from a patient treated with antithyroid drugs. This chain links TRBV18 with TRBJ2-1, with D perhaps TRBD1 or TRBD2 (5 bases each). This receptor was obtained from a young man with Graves disease. The CDR3 region has the DNA TGTGCCAGCTCCCCCGGGACCAGACTCAGCTCCTACAATGAGCAGTTCTTC. It encodes CASSPGTRLSSYNEQFF.